This T cell receptor beta chain was sequenced for a study of identical twins (dated by TCRdb to the mid-2010s). Regarding the complete study: TCR alpha and beta repertoires from monozygotic twins, unrelated adults of various ages and cord blood were deep-sequenced to test whether fetal clonotypes persist. To rule out contamination, replicate twin experiments were performed at different times with different library preparation protocols. Results and caveats for the whole study, not just this receptor: Invariant T cells such as MAIT and iNKT could partly confound zero-insertion analyses, although diverse VJ usage argued against such confounding for most clonotypes. Compared with coincidental sharing between unrelated individuals, out-of-frame TCR alpha sequences shared between twins showed an excess of sequences with low generation probability. Abundant cord blood beta clonotypes carried fewer insertions; young adult naive repertoires showed a weaker similar trend, while memory repertoires showed none. In monozygotic twins, recombination models systematically underestimated out-of-frame TCR alpha sharing, but the models matched the sharing seen between unrelated individuals. Conclusions relied on cross-sectional statistical analysis, since the same donors could not be followed over many years. The excess sharing between twins in beta out-of-frame sequences was weaker because fewer shared sequences reduced the signal-to-noise ratio.

Library creation used 5' RACE. The instrument was an Illumina HiSeq 2000. Template switching introduced a universal primer binding site; the final cDNA contained a unique molecular identifier, enabling accurate counting of TCR cDNA molecules. Specific primers in the conserved constant-segment region were used to synthesize first-strand cDNA for the TCR alpha and beta chains. To control for contamination, every cDNA library was double barcoded, receiving both a SMART-Mk sample barcode and Illumina barcodes. TruSeq adapter sequences along with Illumina sample barcodes were introduced in two successive PCR steps. The TCR alpha and beta cDNA libraries were sequenced on the Illumina HiSeq platform using custom primers. In the original analysis: Raw reads were processed with MiGEC to extract unique molecular identifiers, and MiXCR was used to determine CDR3 positions. For each individual, recombination models were inferred using an EM algorithm with the repgenHMM and IGoR tools. The analysis of shared clonotypes was done with the tcR package in R, with sharing normalized by the product of cloneset sizes. To study raw recombination free of thymic and clonal selection effects, out-of-frame nonproductive sequences were analyzed. Clones were called with MiXCR by TCRdb after fastp trimmed the public reads at Q25, and only in-frame beta chains were retained. Merged by CDR3 protein, the rows form single entries marked with the most common genes and DNA. TCRdb, not the original authors, processed these V and J calls. This sample holds roughly 540,000 distinct CDR3 sequences; approximately 22% were observed only once. The ten biggest clones cover roughly 0.91% of the sample.

CDR1 ENHRY and CDR2 SYGVKD were looked up in the germline V gene. From its cysteine to its phenylalanine, the CDR3 spans 13 amino acids. CDR3 DNA only is kept here, 39 bases in frame from base 1. V was cut back by 10 bases and J by 0 bases, leaving a gap of 12 bases between them. In the case of this clonotype: The clone's antigen remains unknown. Qualities for individual bases were not recorded, and no much larger clone is one base off.

Every donor was a healthy Caucasian. The twin cohort comprised three pairs of female monozygotic twins, all aged about 18 to 30 years. Positive isolation kits from Invitrogen were used to isolate the CD4+ and CD8+ T cell populations. In addition, the sample was reused for a study of T cells expressing NK-cell markers. Per the second study: Three sorted T-cell subsets (CD3+CD56+NKG2C+, CD3+CD56+NKG2C- and CD3+CD56-NKG2C+) from fewer than 10 donors had their TCR beta-chain repertoires profiled. Of the eight sequenced donors, seven were found to be HCMV-seropositive and one was found to be HCMV-seronegative. To restrict sorting to alphabetaTCR-expressing T cells, an anti-gammadeltaTCR antibody was added in several experiments. For five or six donors, the dominant CD3+CD56+NKG2C+ clonotypes were among the top 10 CD8+ clonotypes and accounted for roughly 1.0-8% of CD8+ T cells. Those dominant clonotypes were again the most abundant among CD3+CD56-NKG2C+ cells in a handful of donors, at 28.3-60.1%. Whether the expanded NKG2C-expressing T cell clones were specific for HCMV antigens remained unclear. The study sequenced eight donors, all healthy volunteers chosen at random: three men and five women. A commercial ELISA kit detecting HCMV-specific IgG in serum was used to determine HCMV serostatus. MIGEC was used to demultiplex reads and group the reads by UMI, and MiTCR was used to assemble and quantify clonotypes. To exclude erroneous sequences, only TCR cDNA sequences supported by at least two reads were retained. The tcR package was used for downstream repertoire analysis, with clonotypes matched between fractions based on CDR3 nucleotide sequence plus V segment. VDJmatch was used to annotate antigen specificity against VDJdb, with one amino acid substitution in CDR3 permitted.

What was sequenced was CD4+ T cells sorted from blood. The chain is encoded by TRBV10-3 joined to TRBJ2-5; the D gene is possibly TRBD2, with 6 bases matching. The origin of this receptor is a woman aged 18-29 years in good health. The nucleotide sequence is TGTGCCACCGGAGGGCCGTACCAAGAGACCCAGTACTTC. Its product reads: CATGGPYQETQYF.